The 19 T cell receptor beta chains below come from one sample, sequenced in a study of blood T cells in healthy people across ages. A sample-barcoded 5' primer and a J-beta primer mix were used in a second PCR of roughly 7 to 11 cycles. TCRdb itself ran the 5' RACE reads through MiXCR, one entry per CDR3 protein. The sample lists about a million distinct CDR3 sequences; 51% were seen once. The sample consisted of blood. These receptors all come from a woman aged 55 to 70 in good health.

This clonotype was counted between two and nine times. The V and J genes are TRBV28 and TRBJ2-6; D might be TRBD2 (7 bases). The germline CDR1 and CDR2 sequences are MDHEN and SYDVKM. The V gene lost 3 bases and the J gene lost 4 bases, with 25 bases spanning the gap. The CDR3 has 20 amino acids. The CDR3 loop reads CASSFPRSGGAVTGANVLTF. The DNA for the CDR3 is TGTGCCAGCAGTTTTCCTCGTTCGGGGGGCGCAGTTACCGGGGCCAACGTCCTGACTTTC.

This clonotype turned up a few times. The chain carries TRBV29-1 and TRBJ2-5; D possibly corresponds to TRBD1 (6 bases). The V gene's germline CDR1 is SQVTM and CDR2 ANQGSEA. The CDR3 covers 13 residues. V was shortened by 7 bases and J by 6 bases, with 18 bases between the two germline ends. In DNA form, the CDR3 reads TGCAGCGCCCAGGGGCTCGATGGCCAGACCCAGTACTTC. This gives the protein CSAQGLDGQTQYF.

The chain has TRBV27 and TRBJ2-6; TRBD1 aligns across 7 bases. This CDR3 is 15 amino acids long. Germline-derived CDR1 and CDR2 are MNHEY and SMNVEV (reference sequence). V lost 8 bases and J lost 4; bases outside the gene matches: 8. The CDR3 loop reads CASGPDRSGANVLTF. CDR3 bases: TGTGCCAGCGGGCCGGACAGGTCCGGGGCCAACGTCCTGACTTTC.

This clonotype was detected a few times. V usage is TRBV3-1 and J usage is TRBJ2-3, with D possibly matching TRBD2 (6 bases). The CDR3 sequence is 14 residues long. V was clipped by 1 base and J by 6 bases, with 11 bases between them. From germline, CDR1 is LGHDT and CDR2 YNNKEL (reference sequence). CDR3 DNA sequence: TGTGCCAGCAGCCAAGTTGGGGGGAGGGATACGCAGTATTTT. Amino acids: CASSQVGGRDTQYF.

The chain links TRBV7-9 to TRBJ2-1; D is undetermined. The V gene lost 8 bases and the J gene lost 5 bases, with 16 bases spanning the gap. The CDR3 consists of 14 residues. In germline, CDR1 is SEHNR, CDR2 FQNEAQ (reference sequence). CDR3 amino acids: CASGESWGDNEQFF. CDR3 coding DNA: TGTGCCAGCGGGGAATCCTGGGGTGACAATGAGCAGTTCTTC.

The chain links TRBV20-1 to TRBJ2-1; TRBD2 agrees at 12 bases. CDR3 length equals 16 residues. The V and J ends lost 4 bases and 3 bases, in that order; junction bases with no gene match: 7. CDR1 is DFQATT and CDR2 is SNEGSKA in the germline V gene (reference sequence). The CDR3 DNA follows: TGCAGTGCTACCCATCTAGCGGGAGGGCGCTACAATGAGCAGTTCTTC. Amino acid sequence: CSATHLAGGRYNEQFF.

The rearrangement links TRBV27 to TRBJ2-1; 11 nucleotides match TRBD2. The J segment lost 4 bases and the V segment lost 6 bases, leaving 5 bases of the junction unmatched. The CDR3 is 15 residues long. Germline lookup yields CDR1 MNHEY and CDR2 SMNVEV (reference sequence). CDR3 bases: TGTGCCAGCAGGATCGGGACTAGCGGTTACAATGAGCAGTTCTTC. This codes for CASRIGTSGYNEQFF.

This clonotype is a singleton in its sample. This chain uses TRBV4-1 with TRBJ2-5, with D perhaps TRBD1 (7 bases). Germline V gene sequence: CDR1 MGHRA, CDR2 YSYEKL. The CDR3 is 16 amino acids. Trimming took 1 base from V and 5 from J, leaving 17 bases between them. CDR3 bases: TGCGCCAGCAGCCAAGCCCGAGCCTCAGGGGGGGAGACCCAGTACTTC. Translation gives CASSQARASGGETQYF.

This chain's CDR3 is CASCRDRRDEQYF. The CDR3 DNA reads TGTGCCAGCTGCCGGGACAGGAGGGACGAGCAGTACTTC. The rearrangement uses TRBV6-6 and TRBJ2-4; 8 positions match TRBD1. The J call may be in error: the DNA end matches TRBJ2-7 better. Germline V gene sequence: CDR1 MNHNY, CDR2 SVGAGI (reference sequence). The CDR3 loop spans 13 amino acids.

This clonotype has more than one count but fewer than ten. The J gene is TRBJ2-7, the V gene TRBV7-2; D possibly matches TRBD1 or TRBD2 (6 bases each). The V end lost 6 bases, the J end lost 4 bases, and 13 bases lay between the germline ends. Germline assignment: CDR1 SGHTA and CDR2 FQGNSA. The CDR3 consists of 13 residues. CDR3 nucleotides: TGTGCCAGCAGGCCCGGGGGCGGATACGAGCAGTACTTC. Residues: CASRPGGGYEQYF.

This clonotype was counted at least ten times. This chain links TRBV29-1 with TRBJ2-4; 11 nucleotides agree with TRBD1. Germline assignment: CDR1 SQVTM and CDR2 ANQGSEA. After removal of 5 bases from V and 7 bases from J, the junction contained 4 bases not matched to a gene. The CDR3 spans 13 residues. CDR3 nucleotides: TGCAGCGTTCCGGGACAGGGGGTCAACATTCAGTACTTC. Protein: CSVPGQGVNIQYF.

CDR3 bases: TGTGCCAGCAGCGTCGTCAGGGGTGTTGAGACCCAGTACTTC. Its protein product is CASSVVRGVETQYF. V and J are TRBV11-2 and TRBJ2-5, with TRBD1 as a possible D gene (6 bases). The CDR3 extends over 14 amino acids. Germline V gene lookup returns CDR1 SGHAT and CDR2 FQNNGV. The V gene lost 5 bases and the J gene lost 5 bases, with 15 bases spanning the gap.

The chain carries TRBV28 and TRBJ2-1; the match to TRBD1 covers 8 bases. V shed 6 bases, J shed 4 bases, and the junction held 5 bases outside the gene matches. The CDR3 runs 14 residues. From germline, CDR1 is MDHEN and CDR2 SYDVKM. The CDR3 bases are TGTGCCAGCAGATCGGGACAGGAATACAATGAGCAGTTCTTC. It specifies CASRSGQEYNEQFF. Combining the CDR3 with reference TRBV28 and TRBJ2-1 gives the whole variable domain DVKVTQSSRYLVKRTGEKVFLECVQDMDHENMFWYRQDPGLGLRLIYFSYDVKMKEKGDIPEGYSVSREKKERFSLILESASTNQTSMYLCASRSGQEYNEQFFGPGTRLTVL.

Worth noting for this clonotype: A much bigger clone sits one base away, suggesting this may be a read error. The chain has TRBV7-2 and TRBJ2-5, with D unresolved. The CDR3 extends over 11 amino acids. Trimming stripped 2 bases from V and 7 bases from J, with 5 bases between. Germline values: CDR1 SGHTA, CDR2 FQGNSA. CDR3: CASSLKGTQYF. The CDR3 DNA follows: TGTGCCAGCAGCTTAAAAGGGACCCAGTACTTC.

This rearrangement joins TRBV6-5 to TRBJ2-7; TRBD1 matches at 10 bases. The V segment lost 10 bases and the J segment 1 base; nucleotides outside the gene matches: 10. The CDR3 consists of 15 residues. Germline V lookup: CDR1 MNHEY, CDR2 SVGAGI. Here the CDR3 reads CATKQGQGLSYEQYF. CDR3 bases: TGTGCCACCAAACAGGGACAGGGGCTTTCCTACGAGCAGTACTTC.

The J gene is TRBJ2-3, the V gene TRBV7-2; D not resolved. CDR1 and CDR2 (germline): SGHTA, FQGNSA. Trimming shortened V by 2 bases and J by 1 base, and 10 bases separated the two germline ends. There are 15 residues in the CDR3. CDR3 nucleotide sequence: TGTGCCAGCAGCTTAACGTGGCAGGGCACAGATACGCAGTATTTT. Its translation is CASSLTWQGTDTQYF.

The J gene is TRBJ2-3, the V gene TRBV13; D possibly corresponds to TRBD2 (6 bases). Trimming stripped 0 bases from V and 4 bases from J, with 14 bases between. Germline values: CDR1 PRHDT, CDR2 FYEKMQ (reference sequence). This CDR3 has 16 amino acids. The CDR3: CASSLGPGWGADTQYF. The CDR3 DNA follows: TGTGCCAGCAGCTTAGGTCCCGGCTGGGGGGCAGATACGCAGTATTTT.

This clonotype has just a few counts. The V call is TRBV7-9, the J call TRBJ1-2; D uncertain. CDR1 SEHNR and CDR2 FQNEAQ come from the germline V gene (reference sequence). CDR3 size: 13 residues. The V gene lost 1 base and the J gene lost 8 bases, with 11 bases spanning the gap. The DNA for the CDR3 is TGTGCCAGCAGCTTAGAGACGGTCGGGGGCTACACCTTC. As protein: CASSLETVGGYTF.

This clonotype was seen only once. This sequence joins TRBV20-1 and TRBJ2-2; D remains unclear. This CDR3 is 16 amino acids long. The V gene lost 0 bases and the J gene lost 2 bases, with 13 bases spanning the gap. Germline CDR1 reads DFQATT; CDR2 reads SNEGSKA (reference sequence). The CDR3 here is CSARDYGLPNTGELFF. As DNA, the CDR3 is TGCAGTGCTAGAGATTATGGGCTACCAAACACCGGGGAGCTGTTTTTT.